This paragraph reports one T cell receptor beta chain. Measured with immunoSEQ multiplex PCR; TCRdb has only the in-frame clones, and not every one. In the table there are 200,000 to 250,000 clones, around 90% of which are singletons. The germline V and J ends were trimmed by 4 bases and 4 bases, with 14 bases remaining between them. CDR3 length: 14 amino acids. Germline-derived CDR1 and CDR2 are SGHRS and YFSETQ. This entry is derived from a study of blood T cell repertoires in COVID-19. Across the whole study: The United States, Italy and Spain supplied acute and convalescent COVID-19 samples. In each case, the material was cDNA or gDNA derived from T cells, B-cell-depleted T cells, or PBMCs.

The TCR originated in a man aged 25-45 years with COVID-19, enrolled during active disease. The chain couples TRBV5-1 to TRBJ1-1; D gene ambiguous. Sample: peripheral blood. CDR3: CASSDRGGITEAFF. In nucleotides, the CDR3 is TGCGCCAGCAGCGATCGAGGAGGGATCACTGAAGCTTTCTTT. Full variable domain (outside the CDR3, taken from reference TRBV5-1 and TRBJ1-1): KAGVTQTPRYLIKTRGQQVTLSCSPISGHRSVSWYQQTPGQGLQFLFEYFSETQRNKGNFPGRFSGRQFSNSRSEMNVSTLELGDSALYLCASSDRGGITEAFFGQGTRLTVV.